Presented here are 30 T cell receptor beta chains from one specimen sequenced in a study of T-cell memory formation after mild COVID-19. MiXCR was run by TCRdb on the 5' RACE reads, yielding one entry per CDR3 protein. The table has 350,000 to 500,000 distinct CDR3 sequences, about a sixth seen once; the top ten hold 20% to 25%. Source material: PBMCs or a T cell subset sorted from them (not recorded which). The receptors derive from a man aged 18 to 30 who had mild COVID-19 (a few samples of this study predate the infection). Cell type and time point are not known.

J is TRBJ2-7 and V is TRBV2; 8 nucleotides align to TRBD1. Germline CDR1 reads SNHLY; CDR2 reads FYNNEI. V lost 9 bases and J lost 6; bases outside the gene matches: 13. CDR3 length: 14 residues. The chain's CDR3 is CASRTGQGGVEQYF. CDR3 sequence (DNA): TGTGCCAGTCGGACAGGACAGGGAGGCGTCGAGCAGTACTTC.

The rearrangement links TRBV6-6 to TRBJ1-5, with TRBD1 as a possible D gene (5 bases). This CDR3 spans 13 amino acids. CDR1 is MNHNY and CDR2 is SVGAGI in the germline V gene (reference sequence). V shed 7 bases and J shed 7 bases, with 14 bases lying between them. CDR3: CASIRGGYQPQHF. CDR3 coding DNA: TGTGCCAGCATCCGCGGGGGGTACCAGCCCCAGCATTTT.

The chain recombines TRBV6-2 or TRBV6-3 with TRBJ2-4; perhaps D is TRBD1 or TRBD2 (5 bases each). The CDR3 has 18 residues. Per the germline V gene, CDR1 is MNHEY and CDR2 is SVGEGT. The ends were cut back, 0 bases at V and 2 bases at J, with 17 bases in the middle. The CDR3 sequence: CASSYSNPRWGSKNIQYF. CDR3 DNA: TGTGCCAGCAGTTACTCGAATCCCCGGTGGGGGTCCAAAAACATTCAGTACTTC.

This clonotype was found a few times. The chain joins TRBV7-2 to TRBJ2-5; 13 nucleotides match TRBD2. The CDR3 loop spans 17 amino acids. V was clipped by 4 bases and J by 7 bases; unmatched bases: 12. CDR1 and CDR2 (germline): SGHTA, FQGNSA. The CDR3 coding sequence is TGTGCCAGCAGCTCCCCCCCCGGGACTAGCGGGGTTGGGACCCAGTACTTC. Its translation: CASSSPPGTSGVGTQYF.

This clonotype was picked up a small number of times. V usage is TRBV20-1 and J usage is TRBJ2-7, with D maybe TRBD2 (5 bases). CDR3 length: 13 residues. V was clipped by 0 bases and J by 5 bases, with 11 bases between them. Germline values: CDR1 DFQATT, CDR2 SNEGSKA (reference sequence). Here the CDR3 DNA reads TGCAGTGCTAGAGATGGCGGGCGGCACGAGCAGTACTTC. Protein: CSARDGGRHEQYF.

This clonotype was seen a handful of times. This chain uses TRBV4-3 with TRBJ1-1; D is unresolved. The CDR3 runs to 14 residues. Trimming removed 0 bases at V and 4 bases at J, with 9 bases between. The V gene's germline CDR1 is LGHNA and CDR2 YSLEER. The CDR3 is CASSQDPLGTEAFF. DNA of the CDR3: TGCGCCAGCAGCCAAGACCCACTTGGCACTGAAGCTTTCTTT.

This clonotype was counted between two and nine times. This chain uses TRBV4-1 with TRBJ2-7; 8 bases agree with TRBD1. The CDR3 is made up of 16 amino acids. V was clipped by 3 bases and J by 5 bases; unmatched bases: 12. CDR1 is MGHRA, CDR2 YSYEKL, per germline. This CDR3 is CASSQGQVLLVNEQYF. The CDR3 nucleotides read TGCGCCAGCAGCCAGGGACAGGTCCTTCTTGTGAACGAGCAGTACTTC.

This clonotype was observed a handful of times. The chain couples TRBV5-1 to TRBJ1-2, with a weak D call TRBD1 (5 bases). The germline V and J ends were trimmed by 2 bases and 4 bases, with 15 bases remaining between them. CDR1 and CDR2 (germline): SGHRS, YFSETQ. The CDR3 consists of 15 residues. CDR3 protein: CASSFDETAAYGYTF. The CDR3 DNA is TGCGCCAGCAGCTTCGATGAGACAGCGGCCTATGGCTACACCTTC.

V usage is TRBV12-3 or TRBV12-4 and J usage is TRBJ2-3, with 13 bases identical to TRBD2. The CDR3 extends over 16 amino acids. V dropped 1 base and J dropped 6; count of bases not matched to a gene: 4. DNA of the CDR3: TGTGCCAGCAGTTTAGGGGGGACTAGCGGGGTCGATACGCAGTATTTT. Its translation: CASSLGGTSGVDTQYF.

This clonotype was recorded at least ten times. The CDR3 nucleotides are TGTGCCAGCAGCTTAGAAGGGGGCAATCAGCCCCAGCATTTT. Encoded protein: CASSLEGGNQPQHF. This sequence joins TRBV7-9 and TRBJ1-5; D possibly corresponds to TRBD1 (5 bases). The ends were cut back, 1 base at V and 2 bases at J, with 6 bases in the middle. The CDR3 has 14 amino acids. Per germline, CDR1 SEHNR and CDR2 FQNEAQ (reference sequence).

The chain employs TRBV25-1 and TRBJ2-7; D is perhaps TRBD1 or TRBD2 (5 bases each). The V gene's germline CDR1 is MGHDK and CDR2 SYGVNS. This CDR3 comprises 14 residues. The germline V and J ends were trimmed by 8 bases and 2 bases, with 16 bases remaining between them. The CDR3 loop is CASRTAGTAYEQYF. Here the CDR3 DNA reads TGTGCCAGCCGCACCGCAGGGACGGCCTACGAGCAGTACTTC.

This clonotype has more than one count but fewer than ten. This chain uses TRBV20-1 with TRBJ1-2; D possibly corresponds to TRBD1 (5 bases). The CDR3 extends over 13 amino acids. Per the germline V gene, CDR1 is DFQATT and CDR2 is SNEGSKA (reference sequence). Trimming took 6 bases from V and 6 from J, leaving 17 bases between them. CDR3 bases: TGCAGTGCACCAAGGGGATCAGGGAATGGCTACACCTTC. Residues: CSAPRGSGNGYTF.

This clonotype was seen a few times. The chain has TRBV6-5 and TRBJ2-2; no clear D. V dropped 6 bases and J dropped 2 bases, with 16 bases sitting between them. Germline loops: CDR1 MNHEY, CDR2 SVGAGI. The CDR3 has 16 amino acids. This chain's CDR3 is CASSLNRLHNTGELFF. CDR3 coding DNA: TGTGCCAGCAGCCTGAACCGGCTACACAACACCGGGGAGCTGTTTTTT.

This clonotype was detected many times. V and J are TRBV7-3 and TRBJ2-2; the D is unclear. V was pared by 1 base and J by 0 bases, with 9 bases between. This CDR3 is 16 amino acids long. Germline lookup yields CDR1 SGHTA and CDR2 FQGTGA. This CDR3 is CASSLKALANTGELFF. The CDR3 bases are TGTGCCAGCAGCTTAAAGGCCCTGGCGAACACCGGGGAGCTGTTTTTT.

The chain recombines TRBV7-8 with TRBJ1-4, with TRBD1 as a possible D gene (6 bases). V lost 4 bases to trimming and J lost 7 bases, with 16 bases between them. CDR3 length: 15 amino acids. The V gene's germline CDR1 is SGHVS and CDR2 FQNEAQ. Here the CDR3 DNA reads TGTGCCAGCAGCTCCAGCAGGGGAGGAGCTGAAAAACTGTTTTTT. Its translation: CASSSSRGGAEKLFF.

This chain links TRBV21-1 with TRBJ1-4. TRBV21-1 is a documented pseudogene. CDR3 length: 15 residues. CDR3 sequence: CASSKERISYEKLFF. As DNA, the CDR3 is TGTGCCAGCAGCAAAGAAAGGATCAGCTATGAAAAACTGTTTTTT.

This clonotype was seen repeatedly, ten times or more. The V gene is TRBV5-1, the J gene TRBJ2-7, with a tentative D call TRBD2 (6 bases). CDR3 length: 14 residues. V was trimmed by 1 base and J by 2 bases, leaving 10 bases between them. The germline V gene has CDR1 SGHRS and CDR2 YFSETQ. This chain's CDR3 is CASSLYSGAYEQYF. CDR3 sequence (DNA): TGCGCCAGCAGCTTGTATAGCGGAGCCTACGAGCAGTACTTC.

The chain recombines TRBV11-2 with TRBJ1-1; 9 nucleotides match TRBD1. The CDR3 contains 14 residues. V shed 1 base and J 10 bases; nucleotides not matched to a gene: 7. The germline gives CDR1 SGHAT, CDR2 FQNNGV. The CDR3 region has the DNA TGTGCCAGCAGCTTAGTGGGACAGGGCATGTTAGCTTTCTTT. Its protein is CASSLVGQGMLAFF.

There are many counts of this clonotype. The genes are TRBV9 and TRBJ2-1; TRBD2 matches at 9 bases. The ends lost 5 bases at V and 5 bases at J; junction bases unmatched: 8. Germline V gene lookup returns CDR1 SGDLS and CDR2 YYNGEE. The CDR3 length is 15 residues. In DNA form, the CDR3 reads TGTGCCAGCAGTGACTCTAGCGGGGTCGACAATGAGCAGTTCTTC. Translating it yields CASSDSSGVDNEQFF.

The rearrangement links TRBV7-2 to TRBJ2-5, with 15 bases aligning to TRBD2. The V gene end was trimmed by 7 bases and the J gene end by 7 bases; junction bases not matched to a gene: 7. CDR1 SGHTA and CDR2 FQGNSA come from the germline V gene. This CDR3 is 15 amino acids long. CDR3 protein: CASKWTSGGAATQYF. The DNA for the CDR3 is TGTGCCAGCAAATGGACTAGCGGGGGGGCGGCGACCCAGTACTTC.

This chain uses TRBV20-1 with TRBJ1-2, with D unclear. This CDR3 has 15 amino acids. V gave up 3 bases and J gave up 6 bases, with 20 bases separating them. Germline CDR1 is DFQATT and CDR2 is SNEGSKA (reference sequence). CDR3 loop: CSARGPAGGIDGYTF. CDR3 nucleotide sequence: TGCAGTGCTAGGGGTCCCGCGGGAGGTATCGATGGCTACACCTTC.

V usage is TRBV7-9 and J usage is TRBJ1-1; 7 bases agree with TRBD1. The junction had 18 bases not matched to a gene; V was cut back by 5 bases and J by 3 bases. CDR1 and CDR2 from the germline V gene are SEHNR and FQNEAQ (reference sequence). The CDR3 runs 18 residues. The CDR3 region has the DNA TGTGCCAGCAGCGACACAGACCGGGACAGAAAAATTTACACTGAAGCTTTCTTT. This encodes CASSDTDRDRKIYTEAFF.

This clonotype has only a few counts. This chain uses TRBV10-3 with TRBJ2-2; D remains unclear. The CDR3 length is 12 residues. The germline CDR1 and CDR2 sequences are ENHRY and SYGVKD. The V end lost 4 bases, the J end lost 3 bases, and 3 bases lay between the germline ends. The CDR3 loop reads CAISGYTGELFF. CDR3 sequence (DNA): TGTGCCATCAGTGGTTACACCGGGGAGCTGTTTTTT.

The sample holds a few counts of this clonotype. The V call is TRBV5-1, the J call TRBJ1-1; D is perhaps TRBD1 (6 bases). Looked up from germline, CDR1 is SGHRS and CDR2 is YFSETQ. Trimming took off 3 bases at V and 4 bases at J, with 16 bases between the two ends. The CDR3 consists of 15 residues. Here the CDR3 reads CASSYRQARGTEAFF. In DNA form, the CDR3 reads TGCGCCAGCAGCTACCGACAGGCAAGGGGCACTGAAGCTTTCTTT.

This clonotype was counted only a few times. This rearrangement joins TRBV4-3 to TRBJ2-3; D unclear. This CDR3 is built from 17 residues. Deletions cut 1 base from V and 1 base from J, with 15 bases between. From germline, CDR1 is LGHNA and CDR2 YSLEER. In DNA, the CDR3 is TGCGCCAGCAGCCAAGGTTCTGGGAACAGCCGCACAGATACGCAGTATTTT. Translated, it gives CASSQGSGNSRTDTQYF.

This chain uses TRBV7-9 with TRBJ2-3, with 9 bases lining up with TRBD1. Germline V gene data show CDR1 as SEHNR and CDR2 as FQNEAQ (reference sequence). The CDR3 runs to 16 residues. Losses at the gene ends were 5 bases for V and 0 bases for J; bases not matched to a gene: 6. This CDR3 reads CASSTLQGASTDTQYF. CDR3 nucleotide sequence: TGTGCCAGCAGCACCTTACAGGGGGCTAGCACAGATACGCAGTATTTT.

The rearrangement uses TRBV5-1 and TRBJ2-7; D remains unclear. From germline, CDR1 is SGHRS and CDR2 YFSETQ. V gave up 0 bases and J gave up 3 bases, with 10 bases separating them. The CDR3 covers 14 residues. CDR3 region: CASSLAFGVYEQYF. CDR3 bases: TGCGCCAGCAGCTTGGCCTTTGGAGTCTACGAGCAGTACTTC.

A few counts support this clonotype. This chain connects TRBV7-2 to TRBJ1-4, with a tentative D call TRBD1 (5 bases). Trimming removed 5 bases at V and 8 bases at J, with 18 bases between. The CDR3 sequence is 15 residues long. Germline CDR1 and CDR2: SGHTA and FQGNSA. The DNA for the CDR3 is TGTGCCAGCAGCGCGGCCGTAGGGGTTTGGGAAAAACTGTTTTTT. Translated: CASSAAVGVWEKLFF.

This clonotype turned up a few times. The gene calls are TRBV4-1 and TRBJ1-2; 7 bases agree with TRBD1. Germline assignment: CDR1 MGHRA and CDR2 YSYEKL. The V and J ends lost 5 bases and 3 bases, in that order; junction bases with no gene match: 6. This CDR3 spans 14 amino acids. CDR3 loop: CASSGRTGDYGYTF. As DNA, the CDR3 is TGCGCCAGCAGCGGACGGACAGGAGACTATGGCTACACCTTC.

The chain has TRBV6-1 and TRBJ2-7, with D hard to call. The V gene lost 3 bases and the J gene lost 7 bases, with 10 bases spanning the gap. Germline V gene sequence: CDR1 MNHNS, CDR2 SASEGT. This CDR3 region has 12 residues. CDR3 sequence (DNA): TGTGCCAGCAGTGACAAATTCTGGGAGCAGTACGTC. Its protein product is CASSDKFWEQYV.